This T cell receptor beta chain appears in the sequencing data of a study of T cells expressing NK-cell markers. After re-calling the 5' RACE reads, TCRdb lists one entry per CDR3 protein, DNA absent. This listing includes some 460,000 distinct CDR3 sequences. The sample was blood T cells: a sorted CD56 or NKG2C T cell subset, CD4+ or CD8+ T cells, or bulk PBMC T cells (not recorded which). This sequence originates from a woman between 50 and 59 years old in good health.

The CDR3 sequence is CASSWTGPPSDTQYF. This chain connects TRBV6-5 to TRBJ2-3; TCRdb designates TRBD1, a call that cannot be tested without DNA. The CDR3 has 15 amino acids. The germline V gene encodes CDR1 MNHEY and CDR2 SVGAGI.